The 2 T cell receptor beta chains below come from one sample, sequenced in a study of shared clonotypes between healthy human individuals. Repertoires were generated with immunoSEQ multiplex PCR, while TCRdb's copy carries only in-frame clones and drops some. The sample lists roughly 1 million clones, 70% to 80% occurring once. Sequenced: memory CD4+ T cells from PBMCs. Subset defined: CD45RA-negative fraction. The receptors stem from a man aged 18 to 30 in good health. Some clones in this sample may be carry-over from other donors' samples.

The chain uses TRBV5-6 and TRBJ2-5; 10 nucleotides agree with TRBD1. This CDR3 spans 15 amino acids. Germline V gives CDR1 SGHDT, CDR2 YYEEEE. V gave up 4 bases and J gave up 0 bases; unmatched junction bases: 3. CDR3 DNA: TGTGCCAGCAGCGCGGGACAGGGGCACCAAGAGACCCAGTACTTC. Translation gives CASSAGQGHQETQYF.

The chain has TRBV7-2 and TRBJ2-7; TRBD1 matches at 7 bases. CDR3 length equals 17 residues. V trimming: 3 bases; J trimming: 1 base; junction bases outside the gene matches: 12. Germline V CDR1 and CDR2: SGHTA, FQGNSA. CDR3 sequence (DNA): TGTGCCAGCAGCTTGGACATAACAGGGGTAAGGTCCTACGAGCAGTACTTC. It encodes CASSLDITGVRSYEQYF.